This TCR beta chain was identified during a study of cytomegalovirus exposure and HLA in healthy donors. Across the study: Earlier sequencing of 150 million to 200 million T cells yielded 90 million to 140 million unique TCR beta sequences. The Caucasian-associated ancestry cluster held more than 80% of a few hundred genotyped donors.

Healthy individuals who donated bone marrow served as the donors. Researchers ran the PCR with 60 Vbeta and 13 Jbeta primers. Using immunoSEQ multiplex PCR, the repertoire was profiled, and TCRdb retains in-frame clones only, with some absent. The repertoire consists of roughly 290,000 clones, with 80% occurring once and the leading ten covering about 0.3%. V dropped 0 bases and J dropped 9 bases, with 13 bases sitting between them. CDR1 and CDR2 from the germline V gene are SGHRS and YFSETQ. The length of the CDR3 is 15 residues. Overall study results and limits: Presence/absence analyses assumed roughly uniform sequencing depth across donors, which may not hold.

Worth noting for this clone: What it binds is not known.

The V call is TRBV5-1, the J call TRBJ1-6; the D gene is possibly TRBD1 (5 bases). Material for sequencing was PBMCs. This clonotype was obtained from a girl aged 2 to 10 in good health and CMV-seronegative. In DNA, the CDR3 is TGCGCCAGCAGCTTGGAGCAGGGTTCAGGTTCACCCCTCCACTTT. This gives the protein CASSLEQGSGSPLHF.